This TCR beta chain was sequenced during a study of shared clonotypes between healthy human individuals (dated by TCRdb to between 2020 and 2021). Turning to the overall study: The cohort comprised two women and a few men aged 18 to 49 years. Per donor, three plates each were used for CD4 naive and CD4 memory, two for CD8 naive, and one for CD8 memory. The study deeply sequenced blood TCR repertoires of about 5 healthy adults to estimate repertoire size and the extent of clonotype sharing between individuals. To increase sequencing depth and limit assay-specific biases, TCR repertoire library preparation and sequencing were carried out by different laboratories using diverse techniques. Per donor, leukapheresis produced somewhere between about 0.94 and 9 billion PBMCs. What the study reported, not specific to this receptor: Because the study included only a small number of donors, the genetic and exposure-history diversity represented was limited. Pairwise subsampling indicated that sequencing depth was expected to affect the degree of clonotype sharing among donors. Larger estimated clonotype richness was generally found for naive subsets than for memory subsets. When a handful of donors were compared, the shared fraction of clonotypes was 5% to 6.5% for naive CD4, over 3% for naive CD8, 2.3% for memory CD4, and 0.35% to 0.4% for memory CD8. Only blood was sampled, and tissue TCR repertoires likely differ from those in blood. Even with the large sequencing depth, rarefaction of the sorted-subset datasets indicated that sequencing was incomplete. Clonotypes shared by all four sorted-subset donors showed higher generation probabilities than non-shared clonotypes.

For this clone: Its specific antigen is unknown. Base qualities are not at hand, and no much larger clone is one base apart.

The donors were healthy, HIV-negative adults with no recently reported acute infections or vaccinations. Every donor was a Caucasian adult living in Nashville, Tennessee, USA. Magnetic negative selection was used to enrich CD4+ T cells, after which naive cells were positively selected on CD45RA and the negative fraction became the memory subset. Blood was collected by leukapheresis, and PBMCs were isolated by Ficoll-Histopaque density gradient centrifugation and then cryopreserved in liquid nitrogen vapor phase. Purity and quantity of every magnetically sorted T cell population were checked by analytical flow cytometry. From each sorted fraction, genomic DNA was isolated and quantified by UV absorbance on a Nanodrop 2000c. From cysteine to phenylalanine, the CDR3 is 14 amino acids long. Only the CDR3 portion is preserved as DNA: 42 bases, with reading frame beginning at the first base. The germline V gene sets CDR1 to MDHEN and CDR2 to SYDVKM. Germline trimming amounts to 7 bases on V and 2 bases on J, with 4 as the count of junction bases outside the gene matches.

Using the deep immunoSEQ assay, TCR CDR3 regions were amplified from genomic DNA by multiplex PCR. Extracted genomic DNA from each cell subset was distributed evenly across all wells of several immunoSEQ 96-well plates, and each plate was treated as a replicate. Each replicate PCR for sorted subsets received approximately 220 ng genomic DNA, equal to about 30,000 T cell genomes. The purified libraries were quantified using a Qubit 3.0 fluorometer, sized with a Bioanalyzer 2100, and then quantified again using the KAPA Library Quantification kit. Every immunoSEQ 96-well plate was sequenced on a separate single-read 150-cycle Illumina NextSeq 550 flow cell. The authors' pipeline ran thus. Because the immunoSEQ output included only junctional sequences and no quality scores, the filtering could not be the same as the filtering used for full-length reads. Sequences were annotated with PyIR, a Python wrapper for IgBLAST v1.9, using IMGT germline references to assign V/J genes and CDR3. Reads were filtered out if the reads had weak V/J assignments (E-value above 1e-6), no CDR3, stop codons, out-of-frame junctions, or ambiguous translated residues. V3J clonotypes were defined as sequences sharing the same inferred V gene, J gene, and CDR3 amino acid sequence. Percentage overlap between repertoires was computed as shared unique clonotypes divided by the size of the smaller repertoire. Three approaches were used to assess repertoire richness: RTK rarefaction, the Chao1 estimator, and Recon v2.1 estimates of unobserved clonotypes. Generation probabilities for all TCRbeta clonotypes obtained by the gDNA method from a handful of donors were computed using OLGA. TCRdb retrieved this table from immuneACCESS and kept in-frame rearrangements only. Not all clones are present; in checked studies, unresolved V genes account for under half, and no reason is known for the remainder. V, J and clone size are taken as reported in that table, and D and trimming were inferred from the DNA itself. The sample includes approximately 2.3 million clones, with approximately 95% observed a single time. The ten largest account for 0.39% of the sample.

Recombination connected TRBV28 to TRBJ2-1, and TRBD2 matches 8 of the central bases. The source is a man aged 18 to 30 in good health. Some clones in this sample may be carry-over from other donors' samples. The sequenced sample was naive CD4+ T cells from PBMCs. The cell subset or site tag for this specimen amounts to: CD45RA+ positively selected. In nucleotide form, the sequence is TGTGCCAGCAAACCGGGAGGGGCCTACAATGAGCAGTTCTTC. Its coded protein is CASKPGGAYNEQFF.